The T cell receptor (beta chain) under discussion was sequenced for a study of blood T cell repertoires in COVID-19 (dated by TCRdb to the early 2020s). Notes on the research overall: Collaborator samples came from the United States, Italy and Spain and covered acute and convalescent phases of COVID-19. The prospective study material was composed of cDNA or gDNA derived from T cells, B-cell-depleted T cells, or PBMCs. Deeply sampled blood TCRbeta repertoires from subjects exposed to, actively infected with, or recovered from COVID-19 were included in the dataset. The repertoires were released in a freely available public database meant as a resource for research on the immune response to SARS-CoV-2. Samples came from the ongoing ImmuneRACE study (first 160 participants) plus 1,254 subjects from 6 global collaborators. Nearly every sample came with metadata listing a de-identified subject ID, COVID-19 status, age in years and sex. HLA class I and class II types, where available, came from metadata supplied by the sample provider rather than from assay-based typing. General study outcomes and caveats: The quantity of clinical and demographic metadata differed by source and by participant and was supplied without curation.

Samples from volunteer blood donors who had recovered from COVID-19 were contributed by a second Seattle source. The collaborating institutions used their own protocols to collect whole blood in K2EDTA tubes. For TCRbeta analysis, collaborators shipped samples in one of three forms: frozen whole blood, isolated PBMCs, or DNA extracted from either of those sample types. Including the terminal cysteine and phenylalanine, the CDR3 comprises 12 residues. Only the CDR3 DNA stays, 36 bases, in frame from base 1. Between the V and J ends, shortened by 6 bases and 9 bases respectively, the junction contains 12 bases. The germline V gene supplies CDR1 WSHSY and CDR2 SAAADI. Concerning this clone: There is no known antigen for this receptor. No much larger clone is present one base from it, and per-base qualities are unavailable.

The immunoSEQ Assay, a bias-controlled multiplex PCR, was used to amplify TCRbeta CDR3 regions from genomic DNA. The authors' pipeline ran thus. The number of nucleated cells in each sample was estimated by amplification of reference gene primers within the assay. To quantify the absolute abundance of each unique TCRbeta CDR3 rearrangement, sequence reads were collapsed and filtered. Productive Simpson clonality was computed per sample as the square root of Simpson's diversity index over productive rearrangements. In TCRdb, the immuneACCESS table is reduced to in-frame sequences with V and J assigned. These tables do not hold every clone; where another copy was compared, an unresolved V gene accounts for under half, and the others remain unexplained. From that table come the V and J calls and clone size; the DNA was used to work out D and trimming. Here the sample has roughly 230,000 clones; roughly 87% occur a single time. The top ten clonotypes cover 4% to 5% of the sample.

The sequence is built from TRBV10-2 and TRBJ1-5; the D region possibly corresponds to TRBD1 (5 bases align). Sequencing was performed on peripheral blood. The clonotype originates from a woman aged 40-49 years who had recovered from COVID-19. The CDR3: CASSEGPGPQHF. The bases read TGCGCCAGCAGCGAGGGGCCAGGGCCCCAGCATTTT.